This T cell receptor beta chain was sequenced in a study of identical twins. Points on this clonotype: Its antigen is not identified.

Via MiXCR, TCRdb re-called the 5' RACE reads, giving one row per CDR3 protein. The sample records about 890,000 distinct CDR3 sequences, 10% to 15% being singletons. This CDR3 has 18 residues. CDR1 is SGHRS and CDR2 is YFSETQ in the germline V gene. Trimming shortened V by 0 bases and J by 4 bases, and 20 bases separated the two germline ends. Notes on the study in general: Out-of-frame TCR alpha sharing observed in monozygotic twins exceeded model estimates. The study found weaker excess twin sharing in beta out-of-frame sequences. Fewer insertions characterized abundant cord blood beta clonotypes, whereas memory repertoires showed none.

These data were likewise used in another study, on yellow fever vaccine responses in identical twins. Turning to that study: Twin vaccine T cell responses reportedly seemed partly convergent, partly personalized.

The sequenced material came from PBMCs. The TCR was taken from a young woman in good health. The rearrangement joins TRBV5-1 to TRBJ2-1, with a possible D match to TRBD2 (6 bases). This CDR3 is CASSLAGTRFRLYNEQFF. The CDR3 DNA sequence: TGCGCCAGCAGCTTGGCCGGGACTCGGTTCCGCCTATACAATGAGCAGTTCTTC.